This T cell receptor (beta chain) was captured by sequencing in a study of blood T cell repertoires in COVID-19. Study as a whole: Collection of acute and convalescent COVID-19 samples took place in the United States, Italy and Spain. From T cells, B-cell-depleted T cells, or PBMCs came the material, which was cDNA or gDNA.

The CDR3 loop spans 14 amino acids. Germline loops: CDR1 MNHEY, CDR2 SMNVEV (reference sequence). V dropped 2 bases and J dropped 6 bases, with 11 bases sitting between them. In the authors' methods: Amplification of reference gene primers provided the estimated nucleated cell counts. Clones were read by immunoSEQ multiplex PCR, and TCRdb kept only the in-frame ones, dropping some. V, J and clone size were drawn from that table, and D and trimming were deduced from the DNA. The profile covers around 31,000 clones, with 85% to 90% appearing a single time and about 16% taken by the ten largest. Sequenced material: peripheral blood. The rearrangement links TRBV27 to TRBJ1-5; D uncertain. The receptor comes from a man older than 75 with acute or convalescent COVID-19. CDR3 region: CASSLSRVGQPQHF. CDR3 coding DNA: TGTGCCAGCAGTTTAAGCCGGGTCGGTCAGCCCCAGCATTTT.